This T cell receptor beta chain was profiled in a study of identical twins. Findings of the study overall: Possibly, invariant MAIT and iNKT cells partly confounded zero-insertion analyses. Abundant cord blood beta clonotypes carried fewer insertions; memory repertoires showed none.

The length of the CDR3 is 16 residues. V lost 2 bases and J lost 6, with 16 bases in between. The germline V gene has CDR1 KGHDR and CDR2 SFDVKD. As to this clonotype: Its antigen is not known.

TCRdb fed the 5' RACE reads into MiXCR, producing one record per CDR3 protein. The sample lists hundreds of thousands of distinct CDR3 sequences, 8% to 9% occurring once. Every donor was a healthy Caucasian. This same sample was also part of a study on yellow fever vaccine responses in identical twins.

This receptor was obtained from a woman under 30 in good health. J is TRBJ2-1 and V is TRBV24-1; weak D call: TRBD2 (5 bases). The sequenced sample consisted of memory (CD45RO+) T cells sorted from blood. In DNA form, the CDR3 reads TGTGCCACCAGTGATTCTGGAGGAATATCGAGCAATGAGCAGTTCTTC. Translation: CATSDSGGISSNEQFF.